The present T cell receptor (beta chain) was sequenced within a study of shared clonotypes between healthy human individuals. The study's findings and limits: Read depth was anticipated to influence clonotype sharing among donors. A limitation of the genetic and exposure-history diversity represented arose from few donors.

The CDR3 runs to 16 residues. The germline V gene encodes CDR1 SGHRS and CDR2 YFSETQ. V dropped 0 bases and J dropped 2 bases, with 13 bases sitting between them. The repertoire was sequenced with immunoSEQ multiplex PCR; TCRdb's copy has only in-frame clones and lacks some. The table lists hundreds of thousands of clones, more than 70% of them singletons. This clone was counted only a few times. What it recognizes is unknown. The rearrangement joins TRBV5-1 to TRBJ2-3; the D gene is possibly TRBD1 (5 bases). The sequenced sample was PBMCs. This clonotype was obtained from a woman aged 40 to 50 in good health. Some clones in this sample may be carry-over from other donors' samples. The CDR3 coding sequence is TGCGCCAGCAGCTTGGTCCCTCAGACAGCCACAGATACGCAGTATTTT. Its translation: CASSLVPQTATDTQYF.